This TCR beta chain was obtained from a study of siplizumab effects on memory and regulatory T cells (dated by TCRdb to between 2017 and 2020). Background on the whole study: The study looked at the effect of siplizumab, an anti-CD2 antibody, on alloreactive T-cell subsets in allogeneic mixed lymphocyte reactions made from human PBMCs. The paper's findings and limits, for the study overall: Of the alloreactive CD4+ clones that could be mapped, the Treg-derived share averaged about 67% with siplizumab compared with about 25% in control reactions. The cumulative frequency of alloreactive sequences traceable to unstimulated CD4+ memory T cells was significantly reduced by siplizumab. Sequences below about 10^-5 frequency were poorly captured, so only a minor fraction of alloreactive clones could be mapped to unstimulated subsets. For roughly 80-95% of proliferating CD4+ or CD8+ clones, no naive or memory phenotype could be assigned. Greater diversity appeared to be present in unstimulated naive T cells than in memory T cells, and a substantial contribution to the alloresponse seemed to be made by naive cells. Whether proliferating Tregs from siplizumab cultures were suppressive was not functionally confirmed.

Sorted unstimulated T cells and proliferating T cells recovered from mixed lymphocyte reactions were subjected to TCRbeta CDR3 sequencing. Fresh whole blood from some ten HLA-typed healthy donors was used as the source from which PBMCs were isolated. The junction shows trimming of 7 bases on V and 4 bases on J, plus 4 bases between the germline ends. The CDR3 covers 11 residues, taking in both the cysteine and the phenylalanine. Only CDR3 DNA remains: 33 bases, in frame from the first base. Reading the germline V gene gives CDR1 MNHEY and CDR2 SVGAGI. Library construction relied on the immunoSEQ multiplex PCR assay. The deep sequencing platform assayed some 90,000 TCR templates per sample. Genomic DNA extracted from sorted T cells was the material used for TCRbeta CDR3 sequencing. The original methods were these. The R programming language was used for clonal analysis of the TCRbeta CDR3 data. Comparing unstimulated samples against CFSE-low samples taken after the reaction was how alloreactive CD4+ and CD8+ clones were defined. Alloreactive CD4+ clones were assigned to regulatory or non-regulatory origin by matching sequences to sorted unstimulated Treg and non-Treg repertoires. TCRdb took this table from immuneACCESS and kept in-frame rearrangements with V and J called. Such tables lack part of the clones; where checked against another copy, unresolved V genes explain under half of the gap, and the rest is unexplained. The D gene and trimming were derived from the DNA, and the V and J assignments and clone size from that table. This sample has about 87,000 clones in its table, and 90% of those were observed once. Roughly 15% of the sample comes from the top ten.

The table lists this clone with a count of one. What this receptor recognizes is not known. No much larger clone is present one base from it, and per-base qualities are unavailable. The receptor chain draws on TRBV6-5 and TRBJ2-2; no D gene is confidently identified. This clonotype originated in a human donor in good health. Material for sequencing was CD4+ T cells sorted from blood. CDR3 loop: CASIGTGELFF. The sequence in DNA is TGTGCCAGCATTGGCACCGGGGAGCTGTTTTTT.